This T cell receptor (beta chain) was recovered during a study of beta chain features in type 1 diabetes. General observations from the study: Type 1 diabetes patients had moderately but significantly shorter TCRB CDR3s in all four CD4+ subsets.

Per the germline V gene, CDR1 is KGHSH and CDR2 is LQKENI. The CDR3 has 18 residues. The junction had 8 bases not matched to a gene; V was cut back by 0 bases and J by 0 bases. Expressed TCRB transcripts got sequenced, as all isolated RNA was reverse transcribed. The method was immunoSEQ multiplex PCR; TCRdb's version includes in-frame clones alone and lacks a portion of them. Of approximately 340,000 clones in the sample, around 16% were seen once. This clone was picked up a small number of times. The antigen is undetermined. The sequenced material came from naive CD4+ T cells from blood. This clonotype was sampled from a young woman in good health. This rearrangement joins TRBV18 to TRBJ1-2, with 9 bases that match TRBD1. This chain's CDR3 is CASSPPDRGKRSNYGYTF. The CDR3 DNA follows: TGTGCCAGCTCACCACCCGACAGGGGGAAACGATCTAACTATGGCTACACCTTC.